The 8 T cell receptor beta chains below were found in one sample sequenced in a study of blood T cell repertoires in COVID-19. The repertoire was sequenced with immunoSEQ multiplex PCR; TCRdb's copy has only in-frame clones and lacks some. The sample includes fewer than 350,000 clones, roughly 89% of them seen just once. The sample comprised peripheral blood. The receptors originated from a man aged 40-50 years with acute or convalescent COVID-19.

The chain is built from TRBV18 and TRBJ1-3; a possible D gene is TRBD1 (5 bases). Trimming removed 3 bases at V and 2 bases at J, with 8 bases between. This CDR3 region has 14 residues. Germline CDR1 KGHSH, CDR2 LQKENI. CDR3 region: CASSPDITGNTIYF. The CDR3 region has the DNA TGTGCCAGCTCACCGGACATTACTGGAAACACCATATATTTT.

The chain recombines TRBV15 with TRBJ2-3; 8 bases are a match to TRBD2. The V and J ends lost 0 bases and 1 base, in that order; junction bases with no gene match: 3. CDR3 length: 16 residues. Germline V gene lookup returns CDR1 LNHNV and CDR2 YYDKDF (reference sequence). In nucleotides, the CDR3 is TGTGCCACCAGCAGAGATCGGGGGGGGCGCACAGATACGCAGTATTTT. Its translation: CATSRDRGGRTDTQYF.

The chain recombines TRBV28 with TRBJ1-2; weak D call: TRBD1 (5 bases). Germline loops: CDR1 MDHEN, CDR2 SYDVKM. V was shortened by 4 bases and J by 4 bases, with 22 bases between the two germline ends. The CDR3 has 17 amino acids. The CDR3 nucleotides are TGTGCCAGCAGTTCCGGGGGGTCAGGCCGCGCCGCCTATGGCTACACCTTC. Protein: CASSSGGSGRAAYGYTF.

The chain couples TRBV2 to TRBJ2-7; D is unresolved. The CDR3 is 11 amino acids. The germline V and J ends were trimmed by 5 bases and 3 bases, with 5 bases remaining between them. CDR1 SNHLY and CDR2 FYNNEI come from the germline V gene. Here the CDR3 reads CASSFNYEQYF. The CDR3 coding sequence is TGTGCCAGCAGTTTTAACTACGAGCAGTACTTC.

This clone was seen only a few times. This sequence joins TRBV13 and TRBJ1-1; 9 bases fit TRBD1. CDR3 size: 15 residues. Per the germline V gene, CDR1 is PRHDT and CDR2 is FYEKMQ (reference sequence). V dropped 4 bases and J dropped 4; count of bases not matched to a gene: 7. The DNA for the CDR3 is TGTGCCAGCAGCTCTTACAGGGGGCGTGGCACTGAAGCTTTCTTT. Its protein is CASSSYRGRGTEAFF.

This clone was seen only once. For the CDR3, the DNA is TGTGCCAGCAGTTTAGGAGGGCCCTATGGCTACACCTTC. Amino acids: CASSLGGPYGYTF. This sequence joins TRBV12-3 or TRBV12-4 and TRBJ1-2; no clear D gene. The CDR3 totals 13 residues. Trimming stripped 1 base from V and 4 bases from J, with 7 bases between.

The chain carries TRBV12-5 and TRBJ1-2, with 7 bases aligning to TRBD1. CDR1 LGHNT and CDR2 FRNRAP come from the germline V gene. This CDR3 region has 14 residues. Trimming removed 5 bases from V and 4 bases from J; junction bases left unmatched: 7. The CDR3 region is CASGRTGPGYGYTF. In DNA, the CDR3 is TGTGCTAGTGGTCGGACAGGCCCAGGCTATGGCTACACCTTC.

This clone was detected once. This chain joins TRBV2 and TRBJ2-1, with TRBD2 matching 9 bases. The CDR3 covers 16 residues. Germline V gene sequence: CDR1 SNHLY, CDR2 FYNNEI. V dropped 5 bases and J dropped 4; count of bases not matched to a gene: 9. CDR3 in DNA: TGTGCCAGCAGTCGTAGCGGGGGATCTTTTTACAATGAGCAGTTCTTC. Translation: CASSRSGGSFYNEQFF.